This T cell receptor (beta chain) was documented in a study of T cell clonality in common variable immunodeficiency. Whole-study results and caveats: In common variable immunodeficiency, TCR beta chains reportedly carried fewer deletions and N-nucleotide insertions.

There are many counts of this clone. As yet, its antigen is unknown. The read comes to an end 3 residues before the CDR3 does, leaving the germline J gene to fill in the end. Method: immunoSEQ multiplex PCR; TCRdb's copy keeps in-frame clones and lacks some. Listed here are about 31,000 clones without any singletons, the top ten holding 3.5% to 4%. This CDR3 contains 17 residues. CDR1 is DFQATT, CDR2 SNEGSKA, per germline (reference sequence). The sample comprised peripheral blood mononuclear cells. The chain has TRBV20-1 and TRBJ2-3, with D possibly TRBD1 on 7 matching bases. The receptor was derived from a person aged 18 to 70 in good health. The DNA read from the CDR3 is TGCAGTGCTAGAGCCCTCCCCGGAGGGGGCTTCAAGGAGACG. It translates to CSARALPGGGFKET. The entire CDR3 protein is CSARALPGGGFKETQYF.